The present T cell receptor (beta chain) was sequenced within a study of blood T cell repertoires in COVID-19. Study-level background: Specimens from acute and convalescent COVID-19 originated in the United States, Italy and Spain. PBMCs, B-cell-depleted T cells, or T cells provided the cDNA or gDNA that made up the material.

Authors' data handling: By means of reference gene primer amplification, nucleated cell counts were estimated. Sequencing used immunoSEQ multiplex PCR; TCRdb keeps in-frame clones, though not all of them. That table supplies the V and J calls and clone size; D and trimming were determined from the DNA. The sample lists under 200,000 clones, 80% to 85% occurring once. This CDR3 comprises 15 residues. Germline CDR1 and CDR2: LNHNV and YYDKDF (reference sequence). The V segment lost 5 bases and the J segment 6 bases; nucleotides outside the gene matches: 9. Sample: peripheral blood. The chain recombines TRBV15 with TRBJ2-2; 7 nucleotides align to TRBD1. This clonotype originated in a woman aged 55-75 years with acute or convalescent COVID-19. The CDR3 DNA follows: TGTGCCACCAGCCTGACGACAGGGTCAGCCGGGGAGCTGTTTTTT. This sequence encodes CATSLTTGSAGELFF.